This is a list of T cell receptor beta chains from one sample in a study of persistence of HIV-infected CD4 T cells. Sequencing was performed with immunoSEQ multiplex PCR; in TCRdb, only in-frame clones are kept and a portion is missing. Of some 48,000 clones listed, 75% to 85% are singletons. Antigens of these TCRs are unknown. Sequences were derived from CD4+ T cells sorted from PBMCs after 18-hour stimulation, sampled from a patient who received antiretroviral therapy. These receptors were obtained from an adult man with HIV who was CMV-seropositive. Both conserved end residues are part of each CDR3. D genes are given only for firm matches.

D gene | CDR3 length | J gene | V gene | CDR3 protein
NA | 17 | TRBJ1-2 | TRBV19 | CASSIDLSTGANYGYTF
NA | 14 | TRBJ1-5 | TRBV10-3 | CAAGPWAGEQPQHF
TRBD1 | 19 | TRBJ1-3 | TRBV18 | CASSLRASGQMNSGNTIYF
NA | 14 | TRBJ1-3 | TRBV19 | CASRALGSGNTIYF
TRBD1 | 15 | TRBJ2-1 | TRBV5-1 | CASSDGTGGGNEQFF
NA | 14 | TRBJ2-7 | TRBV4-1 | CASSQVSRSYEQYF
NA | 11 | TRBJ2-1 | TRBV7-9 | CASSLMDSPFF
NA | 16 | TRBJ1-2 | TRBV30 | CAWSVGAYRVNYGYTF
NA | 16 | TRBJ1-4 | TRBV9 | CASSLRGWSSNEKLFF
TRBD2 | 14 | TRBJ2-5 | TRBV29-1 | CSVAPSGVQETQYF
TRBD1 | 16 | TRBJ2-2 | TRBV5-1 | CASSLAGTGNTGELFF
TRBD2 | 13 | TRBJ2-7 | TRBV2 | CASRAGSAYEQYF
NA | 13 | TRBJ1-6 | TRBV7-7 | CASSLSEDSPLHF
NA | 16 | TRBJ1-1 | TRBV1 | CTSSQDRPALCTEAFF
NA | 14 | TRBJ1-5 | TRBV27 | CASSLRGRHQPQHF
TRBD2 | 18 | TRBJ2-1 | TRBV5-1 | CASSFGRGSSGAYNEQFF
NA | 15 | TRBJ1-1 | TRBV7-2 | CASSQGSAGRWGAFF
NA | 17 | TRBJ2-2 | TRBV5-1 | CASSLAVGSANTGELFF
TRBD1 | 15 | TRBJ1-1 | TRBV19 | CASSTRTGGGTEAFF
TRBD1 | 14 | TRBJ1-1 | TRBV20-1 | CSASPGQMNTEAFF
NA | 13 | TRBJ2-4 | TRBV6-5 | CASVRPLGDIQYF
NA | 13 | TRBJ1-5 | TRBV6-1 | CASSEPERVGGHF
TRBD1 | 14 | TRBJ2-3 | TRBV18 | CASSRQGIRDTQYF
NA | 12 | TRBJ2-7 | TRBV19 | CASRGSSYEQYF
NA | 13 | TRBJ2-1 | TRBV29-1 | CSVEGLDYNEQFF
NA | 15 | TRBJ2-7 | TRBV6-2/TRBV6-3 | CASSYSPGHGNEQYF
TRBD1 | 16 | TRBJ2-1 | TRBV7-8 | CASSPADRGLYNEQFF
NA | 15 | TRBJ2-5 | TRBV7-9 | CASSLAIDSQETQYF
TRBD1 | 14 | TRBJ1-2 | TRBV2 | CASLGTGGNMGYTF
NA | 15 | TRBJ2-3 | TRBV29-1 | CSVPREGGLTDTQYF
TRBD1 | 16 | TRBJ1-2 | TRBV5-5 | CASSLDWTGGPYGYTF
NA | 15 | TRBJ1-3 | TRBV5-1 | CASSLDGGSGNTIYF
NA | 13 | TRBJ2-3 | TRBV2 | CASSPRGGDTQYF
NA | 13 | TRBJ2-1 | TRBV10-1 | CASSDPSENEQFF
TRBD2 | 15 | TRBJ2-7 | TRBV5-4 | CASSLEGLAGGVQYF
NA | 15 | TRBJ1-2 | TRBV4-3 | CASSPGLRLDYGYTF
NA | 14 | TRBJ2-7 | TRBV7-8 | CASSSRTVSYEQYF
NA | 12 | TRBJ1-1 | TRBV7-9 | CASSSRRDEAFF
TRBD2 | 16 | TRBJ2-5 | TRBV7-2 | CASSLGRASGEETQYF
NA | 15 | TRBJ2-2 | TRBV7-3 | CASRVLSVGTGELFF
TRBD1 | 14 | TRBJ1-5 | TRBV4-2 | CASSRDRGDQPQHF
NA | 16 | TRBJ1-2 | TRBV7-3 | CASSLKSGGADYGYTF
NA | 14 | TRBJ1-1 | TRBV6-5 | CASSSGPERGEAFF
TRBD1 | 11 | TRBJ1-1 | TRBV30 | CAWGTATEAFF
NA | 15 | TRBJ1-1 | TRBV28 | CASSSPGHLNTEAFF
NA | 15 | TRBJ1-5 | TRBV5-1 | CASSLGDTDNQPQHF
NA | 13 | TRBJ1-2 | TRBV5-1 | CASSSPNDSGYTF
TRBD1 | 17 | TRBJ2-1 | TRBV24-1 | CATSDRVGGQSINEQFF
TRBD2 | 16 | TRBJ2-1 | TRBV6-2/TRBV6-3 | CASSYSMGLAGDEQFF
TRBD2 | 16 | TRBJ2-7 | TRBV6-1 | CASSVTRLAGSNEQYF
NA | 14 | TRBJ1-2 | TRBV19 | CASSPDQANYGYTF
NA | 15 | TRBJ1-5 | TRBV19 | CASKRGGATNQPQHF
NA | 14 | TRBJ2-2 | TRBV5-4 | CASSSTGITGELFF